Each of the 28 T cell receptor beta chains below was sequenced from the same sample in a study of cytomegalovirus exposure and HLA in healthy donors (TCRdb year 2017). Libraries were constructed by the immunoSEQ multiplex PCR assay. For the multiplex PCR, a mixture combining 60 forward primers for TCR Vbeta segments and 13 reverse primers for TCR Jbeta segments was used. TCRdb holds this immuneACCESS table with in-frame rearrangements only. Some clones are missing; in checked studies, unresolved V genes explain under half, and the rest has no known cause. The table for this sample lists about 190,000 clones; 75% to 85% of them were counted only once. Jointly, the top ten make up around 2% of the sample. Sequencing was performed on PBMCs. These receptors were taken from a woman aged 18-29 years in good health and CMV-seropositive.

This chain joins TRBV27 and TRBJ2-5; D is perhaps TRBD2 (7 bases). Deletions cut 6 bases from V and 1 base from J, with 24 bases between. This CDR3 has 18 amino acids. Germline-derived CDR1 and CDR2 are MNHEY and SMNVEV (reference sequence). The CDR3 loop reads CASRTGWGGGGRQETQYF. Written as DNA, the CDR3 is TGTGCCAGCAGGACAGGATGGGGCGGCGGGGGCCGCCAAGAGACCCAGTACTTC.

In this sample, this clone turned up a few times. The J gene is TRBJ1-4, the V gene TRBV5-1; D possibly corresponds to TRBD1 (6 bases). From germline, CDR1 is SGHRS and CDR2 YFSETQ. V lost 0 bases and J 7 bases, leaving 10 bases between the germline ends. The CDR3 covers 14 residues. As DNA, the CDR3 is TGCGCCAGCAGCTTGGGGGGGCTGTCTGAAAAACTGTTTTTT. Encoded protein: CASSLGGLSEKLFF.

The CDR3 region is CASSSVKGAGRTQYF. CDR3 nucleotides: TGTGCCAGCAGCAGCGTTAAAGGGGCAGGGCGCACGCAGTATTTT. The genes are TRBV9 and TRBJ2-3; a possible D gene is TRBD1 (5 bases). There are 15 residues in the CDR3. Germline-derived CDR1 and CDR2 are SGDLS and YYNGEE. Trimming removed 4 bases from V and 9 bases from J, with 21 bases in between.

V and J are TRBV30 and TRBJ2-5, with a weak D call TRBD1 (6 bases). Between the trimmed V and J ends, which lost 3 bases and 5 bases, there was a span of 19 bases. Per the germline V gene, CDR1 is GTSNPN and CDR2 is SVGIG (reference sequence). The CDR3 length is 15 residues. CDR3 coding DNA: TGTGCCTGGAGAGGCCCCCAGGGGAGTCATGAGACCCAGTACTTC. Protein: CAWRGPQGSHETQYF.

V is TRBV30 and J is TRBJ1-5; 8 bases are shared with TRBD1. Per the germline V gene, CDR1 is GTSNPN and CDR2 is SVGIG (reference sequence). Trimming cost V 3 bases and J 6 bases; bases outside gene matches: 4. The CDR3 length is 13 residues. CDR3 loop: CAWSPGGGQPQHF. Written as DNA, the CDR3 is TGTGCCTGGAGCCCAGGGGGCGGTCAGCCCCAGCATTTT.

This sequence joins TRBV7-6 and TRBJ2-7; tentatively, D is TRBD2 (5 bases). CDR1 SGHVS and CDR2 FNYEAQ come from the germline V gene. This CDR3 region has 14 residues. V was clipped by 2 bases and J by 0 bases, with 8 bases between them. DNA of the CDR3: TGTGCCAGCAGCTTATTCGGGGACTCCTACGAGCAGTACTTC. This codes for CASSLFGDSYEQYF.

This clone occurred a few times. The chain links TRBV29-1 to TRBJ1-1; 7 nucleotides agree with TRBD1. V lost 4 bases and J lost 7; bases outside the gene matches: 6. Germline CDR1 is SQVTM and CDR2 is ANQGSEA. The CDR3 consists of 12 residues. As DNA, the CDR3 is TGCAGCGTTGGGACAGGAAGACATGAAGCTTTCTTT. Its translation: CSVGTGRHEAFF.

V and J are TRBV21-1 and TRBJ2-7; the table's D call TRBD1 went unverified against the DNA. TRBV21-1 is noted as a pseudogene. The CDR3 length is 13 residues. Here the CDR3 DNA reads TGTGCCAGCAGTAACACACAGGGTAGCGAGCAGTACTTC. Residues: CASSNTQGSEQYF.

The chain has TRBV5-5 and TRBJ2-3, with D uncertain. V was clipped by 4 bases and J by 9 bases, with 15 bases between them. CDR1 is SGHKS, CDR2 YYEKEE, per germline (reference sequence). The CDR3 spans 13 residues. CDR3 amino acids: CASSLEWVLTQYF. The DNA of the CDR3 is TGTGCCAGCAGCCTAGAGTGGGTCTTAACGCAGTATTTT.

This CDR3 is CASSPSQTHNNSPLHF. The CDR3 DNA is TGTGCCAGCTCACCTTCACAGACACACAATAATTCACCCCTCCACTTT. The chain is built from TRBV18 and TRBJ1-6, with D unclear. Germline CDR1 is KGHSH and CDR2 is LQKENI. The V and J ends lost 3 bases and 5 bases respectively, with 14 bases between them. This CDR3 has 16 residues.

The genes are TRBV2 and TRBJ1-3; weak D call: TRBD1 (5 bases). This CDR3 spans 15 amino acids. Trimming took 5 bases from V and 4 from J, leaving 15 bases between them. Germline V gene data show CDR1 as SNHLY and CDR2 as FYNNEI. The CDR3 DNA follows: TGTGCCAGCAGTCGTCAGGGTTTATCAGGAAACACCATATATTTT. The encoded protein is CASSRQGLSGNTIYF.

J is TRBJ2-1 and V is TRBV7-8; D is unresolved. The CDR3 extends over 14 amino acids. Trimming left V 3 bases short and J 2 bases short, with 8 bases between. CDR1 is SGHVS, CDR2 FQNEAQ, per germline. CDR3 nucleotide sequence: TGTGCCAGCAGCTTTGAGGCCACCTACAATGAGCAGTTCTTC. Its translation: CASSFEATYNEQFF.

V gene TRBV5-1 combines with J gene TRBJ1-2; perhaps TRBD1 as D (6 bases). CDR3 length: 15 residues. Trimming took off 2 bases at V and 6 bases at J, with 17 bases between the two ends. Germline V gene lookup returns CDR1 SGHRS and CDR2 YFSETQ. The CDR3, as DNA: TGCGCCAGCAGCTTCGGGCGAACAGGGCTGGATGGCTACACCTTC. This encodes CASSFGRTGLDGYTF.

The rearrangement joins TRBV5-4 to TRBJ1-2; tentatively, D is TRBD1 (5 bases). The CDR3 totals 12 residues. CDR1 and CDR2 from the germline V gene are SGHNT and YYREEE (reference sequence). V lost 2 bases to trimming and J lost 8 bases, with 10 bases between them. CDR3 protein: CASSFRGPGYTF. The CDR3 nucleotides are TGTGCCAGCAGCTTTAGGGGTCCGGGCTACACCTTC.

The chain recombines TRBV11-3 with TRBJ2-7; TRBD2 matches 7 bases. J gave up 6 bases and V 5 bases, and 7 bases lay outside the gene matches. Germline V gene sequence: CDR1 SGHNT, CDR2 YENEEA. The CDR3 is 13 amino acids. The CDR3 region has the DNA TGTGCCAGCAGCGTGGGAGGGCTCGGCGAGCAGTACGTC. Translated: CASSVGGLGEQYV.

The chain is built from TRBV6-5 and TRBJ1-2, with TRBD1 identical over 7 bases. The CDR3 sequence is 14 residues long. From germline, CDR1 is MNHEY and CDR2 SVGAGI. V trimming: 8 bases; J trimming: 1 base; junction bases outside the gene matches: 7. The CDR3 sequence: CASLPTGNNYGYTF. The CDR3 DNA reads as TGTGCCAGCCTTCCGACAGGGAATAACTATGGCTACACCTTC.

Written as DNA, the CDR3 is TGTGCCAGCAGCGCAACCGGGACAGAGGGCATTCAGTACTTC. This sequence encodes CASSATGTEGIQYF. The chain employs TRBV7-9 and TRBJ2-4, with TRBD1 matching 7 bases. Per germline, CDR1 SEHNR and CDR2 FQNEAQ (reference sequence). This CDR3 contains 14 residues. V was clipped by 5 bases and J by 9 bases; unmatched bases: 10.

Only one count was recorded for this clone. The chain combines TRBV7-9 with TRBJ2-3; 13 nucleotides match TRBD2. With 6 bases clipped from V and 5 bases from J, the junction kept 11 bases outside the gene matches. From germline, CDR1 is SEHNR and CDR2 FQNEAQ (reference sequence). CDR3 length equals 17 residues. In DNA, the CDR3 is TGTGCCAGCAGACCCGAACTAGCGGGGGGGCCCAGAGATACGCAGTATTTT. Its protein product is CASRPELAGGPRDTQYF.

J is TRBJ2-3 and V is TRBV21-1; no check of the table's D call, TRBD2, against the DNA was made. TRBV21-1 is annotated as a pseudogene. The CDR3 has 17 amino acids. CDR3 sequence (DNA): TGTGCCAGCAGAGATGGAGCGGGGGGGCCCCGCACAGATACGCAGTATTTT. It translates to CASRDGAGGPRTDTQYF.

This rearrangement joins TRBV21-1 to TRBJ1-4. TRBV21-1 is annotated as a pseudogene. This CDR3 has 14 residues. CDR3 in amino acids: CASSKAGGNEKLFF. In nucleotides, the CDR3 is TGTGCCAGCAGCAAGGCGGGGGGAAATGAAAAACTGTTTTTT.

The chain employs TRBV19 and TRBJ1-3; D possibly corresponds to TRBD1 (5 bases). V lost 10 bases to trimming and J lost 2 bases, with 15 bases between them. Germline V gives CDR1 LNHDA, CDR2 SQIVND (reference sequence). The CDR3 is 14 residues long. CDR3 DNA sequence: TGTGCCACAACATGGGGGGTCACTGGAAACACCATATATTTT. This gives the protein CATTWGVTGNTIYF.

The chain links TRBV11-1 to TRBJ2-5; a weak D match, TRBD2 (5 bases). Germline V gene sequence: CDR1 SGHAT, CDR2 FQDESV (reference sequence). CDR3 length equals 16 residues. V lost 5 bases to trimming and J lost 5 bases, with 21 bases between them. Here the CDR3 DNA reads TGTGCCAGCAGCCCCCGGGGTAGGGATGGATCGGAGACCCAGTACTTC. It specifies CASSPRGRDGSETQYF.

The table lists this clone with a few counts. The rearrangement joins TRBV29-1 to TRBJ2-3; 10 nucleotides align to TRBD1. The trim removed 2 bases at V and 4 bases at J, leaving 6 bases unmatched. The V gene's germline CDR1 is SQVTM and CDR2 ANQGSEA. This CDR3 is 15 amino acids long. In nucleotides, the CDR3 is TGCAGCGTTGAATTAAAGGGACAGGGGTCAGATACGCAGTATTTT. Encoded protein: CSVELKGQGSDTQYF.

Turning to this clone: Relative to the germline gene, one junction end is altered; a read error may explain this. The chain links TRBV4-1 to TRBJ2-2, with D perhaps being TRBD1 or TRBD2 (7 bases each). This CDR3 spans 12 amino acids. CDR1 and CDR2 (germline): MGHRA, YSYEKL. CDR3 residues: CAGRGGTGELFF. CDR3 DNA sequence: TGCGCCGGCAGGGGGGGCACCGGGGAGCTGTTTTTT.

The V gene is TRBV5-1, the J gene TRBJ2-7; TRBD2 is a possible D gene (6 bases). CDR1 is SGHRS, CDR2 YFSETQ, per germline. The length of the CDR3 is 14 residues. Trimming cost V 4 bases and J 1 base, with 12 bases left between them. In DNA form, the CDR3 reads TGCGCCAGCAGCCCCTACGGGGGATCCTACGAGCAGTACTTC. Protein: CASSPYGGSYEQYF.

This clone has just a few counts. V gene TRBV19 combines with J gene TRBJ2-1, with 15 nucleotides matching TRBD2. This CDR3 is 14 amino acids long. The V and J ends lost 6 bases and 9 bases, in that order; junction bases with no gene match: 3. CDR1 is LNHDA and CDR2 is SQIVND in the germline V gene (reference sequence). CDR3 protein: CASRGLAGGLEQFF. CDR3 DNA sequence: TGTGCCAGTAGAGGACTAGCGGGGGGGCTTGAGCAGTTCTTC.

The V call is TRBV6-1, the J call TRBJ2-2, with D tentatively TRBD1 (6 bases). CDR1 and CDR2 (germline): MNHNS, SASEGT. This CDR3 is 15 amino acids long. V was clipped by 8 bases and J by 7 bases, with 20 bases between them. CDR3 DNA sequence: TGTGCCAGCCCGCCCCGGCAGGGGTACGGCGGGGAGCTGTTTTTT. Protein product: CASPPRQGYGGELFF.

This clone was detected only once. V usage is TRBV7-9 and J usage is TRBJ1-2; D is perhaps TRBD1 (6 bases). This CDR3 spans 15 amino acids. Germline V gives CDR1 SEHNR, CDR2 FQNEAQ (reference sequence). The V gene lost 4 bases and the J gene lost 7 bases, with 19 bases spanning the gap. As DNA, the CDR3 is TGTGCCAGCAGCTATACGGACAGAGCCGCCGGTGGCTACACCTTC. Protein sequence: CASSYTDRAAGGYTF.